Following are 28 T cell receptor beta chains from one sample sequenced in a study of T cells expressing NK-cell markers. Each CDR3 protein gets one entry in TCRdb, which reprocessed the 5' RACE reads and gives no DNA. The sample totals roughly 180,000 distinct CDR3 sequences. Sequenced input: blood T cells: a sorted CD56 or NKG2C T cell subset, CD4+ or CD8+ T cells, or bulk PBMC T cells (not recorded which). All receptors derive from a woman between 18 and 70 years old in good health.

The CDR3 loop reads CATSPFQLAGGPSNEQFF. The chain employs TRBV24-1 and TRBJ2-1; TCRdb returns TRBD2, unconfirmable since there is no DNA. CDR3 length: 18 amino acids. CDR1 is KGHDR and CDR2 is SFDVKD in the germline V gene.

The chain couples TRBV5-6 to TRBJ1-1; TCRdb lists TRBD1, though no DNA is available to test this call. Germline values: CDR1 SGHDT, CDR2 YYEEEE. The CDR3 runs 14 residues. The CDR3 sequence is CASSSRQRRTEAFF.

The chain recombines TRBV28 with TRBJ2-1. Germline V CDR1 and CDR2: MDHEN, SYDVKM. The CDR3 extends over 13 amino acids. The CDR3 sequence: CASSSASTNEQFF.

This chain's CDR3 is CASSQASGGFSDTQYF. The rearrangement uses TRBV4-1 and TRBJ2-3; TCRdb indicates TRBD2, and absent DNA this call remains unverified. Germline-derived CDR1 and CDR2 are MGHRA and YSYEKL. This CDR3 region has 16 residues.

The chain links TRBV5-1 to TRBJ2-3; TCRdb's D call, TRBD2, is unchecked because there is no DNA. Germline CDR1 and CDR2: SGHRS and YFSETQ. This CDR3 comprises 15 residues. The CDR3 sequence: CASSSAGGSTDTQYF.

The V call is TRBV20-1, the J call TRBJ2-1; as DNA is missing, the TRBD2 call by TCRdb cannot be tested. The CDR3 has 16 residues. CDR1 is DFQATT, CDR2 SNEGSKA, per germline (reference sequence). CDR3 amino acids: CSASNILPSEYNEQFF.

The rearrangement uses TRBV19 and TRBJ1-2; the TRBD1 assignment by TCRdb is unverifiable without DNA. Per the germline V gene, CDR1 is LNHDA and CDR2 is SQIVND (reference sequence). The CDR3 spans 13 residues. The CDR3 region is CASSPPGYPGYTF.

V is TRBV12-3 or TRBV12-4 and J is TRBJ1-1; lacking DNA, the TRBD1 call made by TCRdb goes unchecked. The CDR3 runs to 11 residues. The CDR3 is CASSTRKEAFF.

This chain links TRBV18 with TRBJ2-2; checking the TCRdb D call of TRBD1 is not possible without DNA. The CDR3 totals 14 residues. The V gene's germline CDR1 is KGHSH and CDR2 LQKENI. The chain's CDR3 is CASSKDTNTGELFF.

The chain employs TRBV4-1 and TRBJ2-1; TCRdb's D call of TRBD1 is untestable without DNA. The CDR3 length is 17 residues. Germline lookup yields CDR1 MGHRA and CDR2 YSYEKL. The CDR3 sequence is CASSQDRRRGGRNEQFF.

The rearrangement uses TRBV5-1 and TRBJ2-1; no DNA is available, so the TRBD1 call from TCRdb remains unchecked. The CDR3 spans 16 residues. Germline V gene data show CDR1 as SGHRS and CDR2 as YFSETQ. The CDR3 loop reads CASSLDPTGTYNEQFF.

The V and J genes are TRBV6-5 and TRBJ1-2; no DNA is available, so the TRBD1 call from TCRdb remains unchecked. The CDR3 sequence is 15 residues long. In germline, CDR1 is MNHEY, CDR2 SVGAGI. This CDR3 reads CASSYVAGTKYGYTF.

The V call is TRBV7-9, the J call TRBJ1-1; TCRdb lists TRBD1, though no DNA is available to test this call. The CDR3 sequence is 14 residues long. Per the germline V gene, CDR1 is SEHNR and CDR2 is FQNEAQ (reference sequence). The chain's CDR3 is CAGDRASSPRWAFF.

The chain employs TRBV6-1 and TRBJ2-5. The CDR3 sequence is 14 residues long. Germline V gene lookup returns CDR1 MNHNS and CDR2 SASEGT. The CDR3: CASSEASSQETQYF.

The CDR3 spells CATSDPRQEYTQYF. This sequence joins TRBV24-1 and TRBJ2-3; TCRdb outputs TRBD1, but without DNA this stays unchecked. This CDR3 comprises 14 residues. CDR1 is KGHDR, CDR2 SFDVKD, per germline.

The V gene is TRBV6-6, the J gene TRBJ1-1. Germline CDR1 reads MNHNY; CDR2 reads SVGAGI (reference sequence). The CDR3 runs to 12 residues. The CDR3 is CASLFLNTEAFF.

The chain joins TRBV24-1 to TRBJ2-5; TCRdb calls TRBD1, which cannot be checked without DNA. Germline V gives CDR1 KGHDR, CDR2 SFDVKD. The CDR3 runs 12 residues. The chain's CDR3 is CATSERGETQYF.

The V call is TRBV12-3 or TRBV12-4, the J call TRBJ2-1; there is no DNA to check the TCRdb D call of TRBD1. The CDR3 covers 16 residues. The chain's CDR3 is CASSSEGTGVGNEQFF.

The chain uses TRBV7-2 and TRBJ2-3; the TRBD1 assignment by TCRdb is unverifiable without DNA. This CDR3 comprises 16 residues. Looked up from germline, CDR1 is SGHTA and CDR2 is FQGNSA. The CDR3 loop reads CASSYVGGAVTDTQYF.

V is TRBV5-6 and J is TRBJ2-2; TCRdb names TRBD1, which stays unverified in the absence of DNA. Germline V gene sequence: CDR1 SGHDT, CDR2 YYEEEE. The CDR3 is 14 amino acids. The CDR3 reads CASSLGTITGELFF.

The chain couples TRBV9 to TRBJ2-7; checking the TCRdb D call of TRBD2 is not possible without DNA. CDR3 size: 15 residues. CDR1 and CDR2 from the germline V gene are SGDLS and YYNGEE. CDR3 region: CASSPRRLAGTEQYF.

The V gene is TRBV20-1, the J gene TRBJ2-2. Germline CDR1 reads DFQATT; CDR2 reads SNEGSKA (reference sequence). The CDR3 contains 12 residues. The CDR3 spells CSADLNTGELFF.

The V and J genes are TRBV29-1 and TRBJ2-2; checking the TCRdb D call of TRBD2 is not possible without DNA. CDR1 and CDR2 from the germline V gene are SQVTM and ANQGSEA. This CDR3 region has 15 residues. CDR3: CSVVTAGANTGELFF.

The V call is TRBV20-1, the J call TRBJ2-7; TCRdb outputs TRBD1, but without DNA this stays unchecked. Germline CDR1 DFQATT, CDR2 SNEGSKA (reference sequence). The CDR3 extends over 14 amino acids. CDR3 amino acids: CSASKGTGSYEQYF.

The rearrangement joins TRBV15 to TRBJ2-2. Looked up from germline, CDR1 is LNHNV and CDR2 is YYDKDF (reference sequence). The CDR3 is 16 amino acids. CDR3: CATSRVVFEITGELFF.

The chain combines TRBV7-2 with TRBJ2-1; the TRBD1 assignment by TCRdb is unverifiable without DNA. Germline assignment: CDR1 SGHTA and CDR2 FQGNSA. The CDR3 totals 13 residues. The CDR3 loop reads CASSLGQSNEQFF. Supplemented by reference TRBV7-2 and TRBJ2-1, the full variable domain reads GAGVSQSPSNKVTEKGKDVELRCDPISGHTALYWYRQSLGQGLEFLIYFQGNSAPDKSGLPSDRFSAERTGGSVSTLTIQRTQQEDSAVYLCASSLGQSNEQFFGPGTRLTVL.

The V call is TRBV5-1, the J call TRBJ1-1. CDR3 length: 15 residues. CDR1 is SGHRS and CDR2 is YFSETQ in the germline V gene. This CDR3 reads CASSLDLLMNTEAFF.

The chain carries TRBV28 and TRBJ2-2; TCRdb reports TRBD1, a call that lacks DNA to check it against. Germline assignment: CDR1 MDHEN and CDR2 SYDVKM. CDR3 size: 13 residues. CDR3 region: CASLGVNTGELFF.